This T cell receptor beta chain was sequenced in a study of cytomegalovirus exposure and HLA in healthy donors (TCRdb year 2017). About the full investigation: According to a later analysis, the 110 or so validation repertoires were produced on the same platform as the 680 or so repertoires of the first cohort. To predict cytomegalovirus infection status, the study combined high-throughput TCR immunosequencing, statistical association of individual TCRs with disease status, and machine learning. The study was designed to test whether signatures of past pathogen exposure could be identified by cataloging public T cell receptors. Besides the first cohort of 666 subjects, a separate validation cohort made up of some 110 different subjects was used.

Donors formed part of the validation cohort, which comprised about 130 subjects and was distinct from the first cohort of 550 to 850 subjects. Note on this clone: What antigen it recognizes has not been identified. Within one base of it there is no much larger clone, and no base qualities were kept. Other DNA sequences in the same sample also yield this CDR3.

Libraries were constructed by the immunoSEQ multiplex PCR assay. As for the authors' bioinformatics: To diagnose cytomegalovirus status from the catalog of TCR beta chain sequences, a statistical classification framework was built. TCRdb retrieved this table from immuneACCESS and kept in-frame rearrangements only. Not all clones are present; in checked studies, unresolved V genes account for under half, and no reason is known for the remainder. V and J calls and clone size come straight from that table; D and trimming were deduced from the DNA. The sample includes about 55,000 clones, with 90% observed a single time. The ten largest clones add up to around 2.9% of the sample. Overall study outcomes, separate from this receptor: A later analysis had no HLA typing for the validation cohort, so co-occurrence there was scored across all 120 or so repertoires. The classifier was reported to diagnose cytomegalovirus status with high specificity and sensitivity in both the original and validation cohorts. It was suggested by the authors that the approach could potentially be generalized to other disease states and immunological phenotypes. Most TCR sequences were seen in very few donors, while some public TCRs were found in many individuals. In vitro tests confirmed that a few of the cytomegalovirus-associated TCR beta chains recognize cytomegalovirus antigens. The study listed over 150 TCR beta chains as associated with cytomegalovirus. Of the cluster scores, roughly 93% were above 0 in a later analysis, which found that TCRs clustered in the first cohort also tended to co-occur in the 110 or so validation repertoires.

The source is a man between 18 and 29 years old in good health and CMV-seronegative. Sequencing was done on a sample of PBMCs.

At the DNA level, the sequence is TGTGCCAGTAGTATAGACAGGGGGGGCAATCAGCCCCAGCATTTT. It codes for CASSIDRGGNQPQHF. Rearrangement joined TRBV19 to TRBJ1-5; TRBD1 aligns with 7 central bases. V and J are trimmed by 0 bases and 2 bases, and the gene matches miss 1 base of the junction. Looking up the germline V gene (reference sequence) yields CDR1 LNHDA and CDR2 SQIVND. Its CDR3 holds 15 amino acids, cysteine through phenylalanine. Here the CDR3 DNA is all that survives: 45 bases in frame from base 1.